Listed here are 31 T cell receptor beta chains from one sample, sequenced in a study of shared T cell receptors in the human thymus. Assay used: immunoSEQ multiplex PCR; TCRdb lists only in-frame clones, some missing. Among hundreds of thousands of clones listed, over 90% were seen once. The source material was thymocytes. These receptor sequences come from a human donor.

The V and J genes are TRBV6-5 and TRBJ2-7, with D perhaps TRBD1 or TRBD2 (5 bases each). Germline V gene lookup returns CDR1 MNHEY and CDR2 SVGAGI. The CDR3 runs to 12 residues. The ends were cut back, 8 bases at V and 7 bases at J, with 15 bases in the middle. In DNA form, the CDR3 reads TGTGCCAGCGGGACCGACAGCCAGGAGCAGTACTTC. Protein product: CASGTDSQEQYF.

The chain uses TRBV28 and TRBJ2-1; 7 bases align to TRBD1. V dropped 1 base and J dropped 0; count of bases not matched to a gene: 6. The CDR3 contains 17 residues. Germline V gene data show CDR1 as MDHEN and CDR2 as SYDVKM. For the CDR3, the DNA is TGTGCCAGCAGTTTATTGAACAGGGGCTTCTCCTACAATGAGCAGTTCTTC. It specifies CASSLLNRGFSYNEQFF.

The V gene is TRBV27, the J gene TRBJ2-5, with D possibly TRBD2 on 6 matching bases. Germline-derived CDR1 and CDR2 are MNHEY and SMNVEV (reference sequence). The CDR3 runs to 16 residues. V was trimmed by 6 bases and J by 0 bases, leaving 17 bases between them. As DNA, the CDR3 is TGTGCCAGCAGCCCTGCCCCGGAGGGCAACCAAGAGACCCAGTACTTC. Amino acid sequence: CASSPAPEGNQETQYF.

V is TRBV6-1 and J is TRBJ2-7; 9 nucleotides align to TRBD1. Germline V gene sequence: CDR1 MNHNS, CDR2 SASEGT. V trimming: 5 bases; J trimming: 4 bases; junction bases outside the gene matches: 3. The CDR3 is 13 amino acids. This CDR3 is CASSPGTGYEQYF. The CDR3 DNA follows: TGTGCCAGCAGTCCCGGGACAGGGTACGAGCAGTACTTC.

This chain connects TRBV5-1 to TRBJ2-3; D ambiguous. V gave up 4 bases and J gave up 1 base, with 4 bases separating them. This CDR3 comprises 12 residues. Germline CDR1 and CDR2: SGHRS and YFSETQ. CDR3 nucleotides: TGCGCCAGCAGCCCCCGCACAGATACGCAGTATTTT. It is translated as CASSPRTDTQYF.

The rearrangement links TRBV27 to TRBJ2-7, with TRBD2 matching 10 bases. The length of the CDR3 is 15 residues. Per germline, CDR1 MNHEY and CDR2 SMNVEV (reference sequence). The trim removed 5 bases at V and 5 bases at J, leaving 9 bases unmatched. CDR3: CASSPLAGVPHEQYF. The CDR3 DNA sequence: TGTGCCAGCAGTCCCCTAGCGGGAGTCCCCCACGAGCAGTACTTC.

The chain joins TRBV9 to TRBJ2-3; D uncertain. The length of the CDR3 is 13 residues. CDR1 is SGDLS and CDR2 is YYNGEE in the germline V gene. Trimming took off 7 bases at V and 0 bases at J, with 9 bases between the two ends. CDR3 region: CASGTVSTDTQYF. As DNA, the CDR3 is TGTGCCAGCGGTACAGTTAGCACAGATACGCAGTATTTT.

This clone has more than one count but fewer than ten. This chain joins TRBV28 and TRBJ1-2, with D uncertain. The CDR3 covers 12 residues. V dropped 4 bases and J dropped 2 bases, with 5 bases sitting between them. Germline V gene sequence: CDR1 MDHEN, CDR2 SYDVKM. CDR3 region: CASSSDNYGYTF. CDR3 sequence (DNA): TGTGCCAGCAGTTCGGACAACTATGGCTACACCTTC.

This clone has a handful of counts. This chain joins TRBV7-6 and TRBJ2-3, with D perhaps matching TRBD1 (6 bases). CDR3 size: 16 residues. The germline CDR1 and CDR2 sequences are SGHVS and FNYEAQ. V was cut by 3 bases and J by 2 bases, with 15 bases left in between. CDR3 loop: CASSLRQALATDTQYF. Written as DNA, the CDR3 is TGTGCCAGCAGCTTGAGACAGGCCCTCGCCACAGATACGCAGTATTTT. Combining the CDR3 with reference TRBV7-6 and TRBJ2-3 gives the whole variable domain GAGVSQSPRYKVTKRGQDVALRCDPISGHVSLYWYRQALGQGPEFLTYFNYEAQQDKSGLPNDRFSAERPEGSISTLTIQRTEQRDSAMYRCASSLRQALATDTQYFGPGTRLTVL.

The chain carries TRBV6-1 and TRBJ2-7; D possibly corresponds to TRBD1 (8 bases). Germline values: CDR1 MNHNS, CDR2 SASEGT. Trimming cost V 1 base and J 6 bases, with 13 bases left between them. This CDR3 has 14 amino acids. The CDR3 here is CASSEVYRGGEQYF. CDR3 nucleotides: TGTGCCAGCAGTGAAGTATACAGGGGGGGCGAGCAGTACTTC.

The table lists this clone with a count of one. The CDR3 region is CASSLVDVSCQPQHF. CDR3 DNA: TGTGCCAGCAGTTTAGTTGACGTCAGCTGTCAGCCCCAGCATTTT. V usage is TRBV28 and J usage is TRBJ1-5; D is undetermined. Germline CDR1 MDHEN, CDR2 SYDVKM. V was trimmed by 2 bases and J by 6 bases, leaving 14 bases between them. This CDR3 region has 15 residues.

This chain uses TRBV6-5 with TRBJ2-1, with 7 bases aligning to TRBD2. Trimming took 4 bases from V and 8 from J; bases not matched to a gene: 8. The CDR3 runs 14 residues. Germline CDR1 MNHEY, CDR2 SVGAGI. The CDR3 sequence is CASSSLAGAYEQFF. The CDR3 DNA is TGTGCCAGCAGTTCCCTTGCGGGAGCTTATGAGCAGTTCTTC.

The V and J genes are TRBV29-1 and TRBJ1-4; 8 nucleotides align to TRBD1. CDR3 size: 14 residues. Germline CDR1 and CDR2: SQVTM and ANQGSEA. The junction had 3 bases not matched to a gene; V was cut back by 6 bases and J by 0 bases. The CDR3 sequence: CSVVQGATNEKLFF. In DNA form, the CDR3 reads TGCAGCGTGGTACAGGGGGCAACTAATGAAAAACTGTTTTTT. The whole variable domain, remainder taken from reference TRBV29-1 and TRBJ1-4, is SAVISQKPSRDICQRGTSLTIQCQVDSQVTMMFWYRQQPGQSLTLIATANQGSEATYESGFVIDKFPISRPNLTFSTLTVSNMSPEDSSIYLCSVVQGATNEKLFFGSGTQLSVL.

The chain has TRBV27 and TRBJ2-5; the D is unclear. The length of the CDR3 is 14 residues. The germline V gene has CDR1 MNHEY and CDR2 SMNVEV (reference sequence). V was clipped by 5 bases and J by 2 bases, with 12 bases between them. This chain's CDR3 is CASSPSSSQETQYF. In DNA, the CDR3 is TGTGCCAGCAGTCCCTCCTCGTCTCAAGAGACCCAGTACTTC.

The chain combines TRBV7-9 with TRBJ2-1; TRBD2 agrees at 7 bases. V was pared by 0 bases and J by 0 bases, with 5 bases of the junction left unmatched. The CDR3 is made up of 17 amino acids. Germline V gives CDR1 SEHNR, CDR2 FQNEAQ (reference sequence). CDR3 nucleotide sequence: TGTGCCAGCAGCTTAGCGCGCGGGAGACCCTCCTACAATGAGCAGTTCTTC. Its translation is CASSLARGRPSYNEQFF.

This clone appeared once. V usage is TRBV27 and J usage is TRBJ2-7; no clear D gene. The CDR3 length is 15 residues. The V end lost 4 bases, the J end lost 3 bases, and 16 bases lay between the germline ends. Germline-derived CDR1 and CDR2 are MNHEY and SMNVEV (reference sequence). CDR3: CASSSLNRYRYEQYF. The CDR3 DNA sequence: TGTGCCAGCAGTTCCCTTAACCGATACCGCTACGAGCAGTACTTC.

The genes are TRBV5-4 and TRBJ1-1; D might be TRBD1 (6 bases). V was trimmed by 4 bases and J by 5 bases, leaving 18 bases between them. This CDR3 is 15 amino acids long. Per the germline V gene, CDR1 is SGHNT and CDR2 is YYREEE (reference sequence). Written as DNA, the CDR3 is TGTGCCAGCAGCCCGGAACAGGGACTGCGGACTGAAGCTTTCTTT. Protein sequence: CASSPEQGLRTEAFF.

The chain uses TRBV2 and TRBJ2-1; 8 bases map to TRBD1. Unmatched junction bases numbered 3, after V lost 6 bases and J lost 5 bases. This CDR3 spans 13 amino acids. Germline CDR1 SNHLY, CDR2 FYNNEI. CDR3 residues: CASRGQAHNEQFF. Here the CDR3 DNA reads TGTGCCAGCAGGGGACAGGCCCACAATGAGCAGTTCTTC.

This rearrangement joins TRBV28 to TRBJ1-5; D remains ambiguous. Looked up from germline, CDR1 is MDHEN and CDR2 is SYDVKM. The CDR3 runs 13 residues. V dropped 6 bases and J dropped 5 bases, with 11 bases sitting between them. DNA for the CDR3: TGTGCCAGCAGCGCCCGTAGGTATCAGCCCCAGCATTTT. This encodes CASSARRYQPQHF.

V and J are TRBV7-3 and TRBJ2-7, with 7 bases that match TRBD1. CDR3 length: 13 residues. The trim removed 1 base at V and 5 bases at J, leaving 2 bases unmatched. Germline values: CDR1 SGHTA, CDR2 FQGTGA. This chain's CDR3 is CASSLNRGHEQYF. The DNA for the CDR3 is TGTGCCAGCAGCTTAAACAGGGGCCACGAGCAGTACTTC.

Here the CDR3 DNA reads TGTGCCATCAGTGAGAGAGAAGGGAGGGCTAGCGGGAGAATCGACGAGCAGTACTTC. Translation: CAISEREGRASGRIDEQYF. This sequence joins TRBV10-3 and TRBJ2-7, with 10 bases lining up with TRBD2. The CDR3 has 19 residues. Germline CDR1 ENHRY, CDR2 SYGVKD. V dropped 2 bases and J dropped 5; count of bases not matched to a gene: 18.

This clone has only one observation. The chain carries TRBV9 and TRBJ2-7; 8 bases fit TRBD1. The CDR3 length is 15 residues. V shed 4 bases, J shed 2 bases, and the junction held 8 bases outside the gene matches. Germline V lookup: CDR1 SGDLS, CDR2 YYNGEE. The CDR3 nucleotides are TGTGCCAGCAGCCCCGACAGGGGATTACCCTACGAGCAGTACTTC. As protein: CASSPDRGLPYEQYF.

The V and J genes are TRBV11-2 and TRBJ2-1, with 7 bases lining up with TRBD2. From germline, CDR1 is SGHAT and CDR2 FQNNGV. The CDR3 length is 15 residues. The V and J ends lost 5 bases and 12 bases, in that order; junction bases with no gene match: 16. The CDR3 is CASSNRGTTVHGQFF. Written as DNA, the CDR3 is TGTGCCAGCAGCAACCGCGGGACTACGGTACATGGGCAGTTCTTC.

The V gene is TRBV21-1, the J gene TRBJ2-7. TRBV21-1 is reported as a pseudogene. The CDR3 contains 13 residues. CDR3 in amino acids: CASLRLRNYEQYF. CDR3 in DNA: TGTGCCAGCCTTCGGCTGCGAAACTACGAGCAGTACTTC.

The chain links TRBV10-3 to TRBJ2-3, with a tentative D call TRBD2 (6 bases). V was cut by 0 bases and J by 0 bases, with 19 bases left in between. The V gene's germline CDR1 is ENHRY and CDR2 SYGVKD. The CDR3 totals 19 residues. In nucleotides, the CDR3 is TGTGCCATCAGTGAGTCGGGGGACTTTTACAGTTCTAGCACAGATACGCAGTATTTT. Its protein is CAISESGDFYSSSTDTQYF.

The CDR3 spells CASSPSGTAKNPANTGELFF. Here the CDR3 DNA reads TGTGCCAGTAGTCCAAGCGGGACAGCTAAAAATCCTGCGAACACCGGGGAGCTGTTTTTT. The J gene is TRBJ2-2, the V gene TRBV19; D tentatively fits TRBD1 or TRBD2 (7 bases each). Deletions cut 5 bases from V and 0 bases from J, with 25 bases between. CDR1 is LNHDA and CDR2 is SQIVND in the germline V gene (reference sequence). The CDR3 sequence is 20 residues long.

The chain recombines TRBV19 with TRBJ1-1; 9 bases are shared with TRBD1. The CDR3 extends over 19 amino acids. The V and J ends lost 6 bases and 3 bases, in that order; junction bases with no gene match: 20. Germline CDR1 LNHDA, CDR2 SQIVND (reference sequence). CDR3 sequence: CASSLYITERDRDDTEAFF. The CDR3 DNA reads TGTGCCAGTAGCCTCTATATAACCGAGCGGGACAGGGACGACACTGAAGCTTTCTTT.

The rearrangement links TRBV9 to TRBJ2-3; no firm D call. The CDR3 has 15 amino acids. Germline V gives CDR1 SGDLS, CDR2 YYNGEE. Trimming removed 4 bases at V and 2 bases at J, with 14 bases between. CDR3 region: CASSLGWFYTDTQYF. The CDR3 DNA follows: TGTGCCAGCAGCCTAGGATGGTTTTACACAGATACGCAGTATTTT.

The gene calls are TRBV27 and TRBJ1-2, with D tentatively TRBD1 (5 bases). The CDR3 loop spans 14 amino acids. Germline V lookup: CDR1 MNHEY, CDR2 SMNVEV (reference sequence). Trimming took 3 bases from V and 4 from J, leaving 12 bases between them. The CDR3 loop is CASSFAREGYGYTF. The CDR3 DNA reads TGTGCCAGCAGTTTCGCCAGGGAGGGCTATGGCTACACCTTC.

This chain connects TRBV5-8 to TRBJ1-2, with D unclear. V dropped 0 bases and J dropped 3 bases, with 6 bases sitting between them. The germline V gene has CDR1 SGHTS and CDR2 YDEGEE. CDR3 size: 13 residues. In nucleotides, the CDR3 is TGTGCCAGCAGCTTGGGCGGATACTATGGCTACACCTTC. Protein product: CASSLGGYYGYTF.

The chain uses TRBV27 and TRBJ1-1; 8 nucleotides line up with TRBD1. Unmatched junction bases numbered 33, after V lost 5 bases and J lost 1 base. The CDR3 is made up of 24 amino acids. Germline CDR1 and CDR2: MNHEY and SMNVEV (reference sequence). The CDR3 nucleotides are TGTGCCAGCAGTCTCCGAGGGAGGACAGGGCTATTTGCGGAAGGATTCCGGAAGAACACTGAAGCTTTCTTT. Protein product: CASSLRGRTGLFAEGFRKNTEAFF.